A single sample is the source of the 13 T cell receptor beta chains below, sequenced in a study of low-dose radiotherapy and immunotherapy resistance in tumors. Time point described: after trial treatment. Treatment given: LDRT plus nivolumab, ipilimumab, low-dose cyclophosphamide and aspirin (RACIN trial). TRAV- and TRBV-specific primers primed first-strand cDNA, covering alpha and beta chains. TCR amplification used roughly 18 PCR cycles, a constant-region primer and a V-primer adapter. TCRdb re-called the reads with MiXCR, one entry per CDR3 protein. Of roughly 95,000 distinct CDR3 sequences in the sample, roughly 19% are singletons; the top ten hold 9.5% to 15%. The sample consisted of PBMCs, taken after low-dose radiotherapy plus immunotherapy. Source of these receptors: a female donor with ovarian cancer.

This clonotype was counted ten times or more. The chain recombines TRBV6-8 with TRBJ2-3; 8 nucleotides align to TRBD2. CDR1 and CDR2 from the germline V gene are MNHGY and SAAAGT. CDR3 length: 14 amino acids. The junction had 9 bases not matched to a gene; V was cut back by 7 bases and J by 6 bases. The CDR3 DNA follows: TGTGCCAGCACAGAGGCGGGAGGTGGTGATACGCAGTATTTT. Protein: CASTEAGGGDTQYF.

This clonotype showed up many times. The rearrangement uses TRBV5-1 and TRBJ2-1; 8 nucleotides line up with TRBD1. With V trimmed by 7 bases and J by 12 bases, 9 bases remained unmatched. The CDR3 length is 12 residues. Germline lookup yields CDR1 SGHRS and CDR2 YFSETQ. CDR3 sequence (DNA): TGCGCCAGCCAACGTGGACAGGGCGGGCAGTTCTTC. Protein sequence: CASQRGQGGQFF.

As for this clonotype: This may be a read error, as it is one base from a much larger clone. CDR3 sequence reads: CASRARRDNTDTQYF. Written as DNA, the CDR3 is TGTGCCAGCAGAGCCCGACGGGACAACACAGATACGCAGTATTTT. V usage is TRBV7-2 and J usage is TRBJ2-3, with a tentative D call TRBD1 (6 bases). V lost 6 bases, J lost 2 bases, and 15 bases lay in between. From germline, CDR1 is SGHTA and CDR2 FQGNSA. The CDR3 runs to 15 residues.

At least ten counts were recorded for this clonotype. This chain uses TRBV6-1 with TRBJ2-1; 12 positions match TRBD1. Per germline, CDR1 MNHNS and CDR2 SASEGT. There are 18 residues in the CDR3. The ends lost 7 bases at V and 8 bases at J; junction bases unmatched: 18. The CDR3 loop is CASIPGQGAPDTRDEQFF. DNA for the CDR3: TGTGCCAGCATTCCGGGACAGGGGGCGCCGGACACCCGCGATGAGCAGTTCTTC.

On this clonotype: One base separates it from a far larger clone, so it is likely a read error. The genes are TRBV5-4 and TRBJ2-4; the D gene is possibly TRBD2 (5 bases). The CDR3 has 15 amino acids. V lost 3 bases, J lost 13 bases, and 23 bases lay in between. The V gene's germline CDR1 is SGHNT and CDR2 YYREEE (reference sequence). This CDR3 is CASSSGGTSYNEQYF. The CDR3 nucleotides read TGTGCCAGCAGCTCCGGAGGTACTTCCTACAATGAGCAGTACTTC.

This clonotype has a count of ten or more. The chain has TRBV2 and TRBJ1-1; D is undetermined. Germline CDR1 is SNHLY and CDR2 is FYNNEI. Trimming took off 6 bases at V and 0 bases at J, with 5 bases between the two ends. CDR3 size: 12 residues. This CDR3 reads CASSLMNTEAFF. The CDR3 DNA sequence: TGTGCCAGCAGCCTCATGAACACTGAAGCTTTCTTT. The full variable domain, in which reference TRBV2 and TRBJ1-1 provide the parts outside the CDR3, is EPEVTQTPSHQVTQMGQEVILRCVPISNHLYFYWYRQILGQKVEFLVSFYNNEISEKSEIFDDQFSVERPDGSNFTLKIRSTKLEDSAMYFCASSLMNTEAFFGQGTRLTVV.

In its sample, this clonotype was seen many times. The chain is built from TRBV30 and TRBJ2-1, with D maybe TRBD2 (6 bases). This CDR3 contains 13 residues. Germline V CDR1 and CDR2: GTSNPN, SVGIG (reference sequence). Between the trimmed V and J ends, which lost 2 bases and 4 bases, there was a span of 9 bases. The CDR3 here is CAWSKRAYNEQFF. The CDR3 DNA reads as TGTGCCTGGAGTAAGCGGGCTTACAATGAGCAGTTCTTC.

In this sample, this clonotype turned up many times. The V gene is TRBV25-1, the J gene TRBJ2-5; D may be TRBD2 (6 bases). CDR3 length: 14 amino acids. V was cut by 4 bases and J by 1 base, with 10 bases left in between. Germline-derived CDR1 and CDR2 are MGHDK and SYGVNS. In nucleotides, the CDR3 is TGTGCCAGCAGTGTGCAGGGACTCCAAGAGACCCAGTACTTC. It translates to CASSVQGLQETQYF.

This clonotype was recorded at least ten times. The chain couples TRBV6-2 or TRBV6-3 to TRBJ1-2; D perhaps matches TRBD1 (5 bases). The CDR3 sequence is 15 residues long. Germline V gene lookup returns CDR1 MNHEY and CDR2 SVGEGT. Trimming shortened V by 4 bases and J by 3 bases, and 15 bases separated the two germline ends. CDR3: CASSSPDRGDYGYTF. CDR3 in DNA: TGTGCCAGCAGTTCCCCCGACCGAGGGGACTATGGCTACACCTTC.

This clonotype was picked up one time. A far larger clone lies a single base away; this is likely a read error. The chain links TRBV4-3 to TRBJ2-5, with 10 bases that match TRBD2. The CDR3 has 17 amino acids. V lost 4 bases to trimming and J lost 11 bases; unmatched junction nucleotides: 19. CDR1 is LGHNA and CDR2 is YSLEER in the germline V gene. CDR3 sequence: CASSPRSSGSSYNEQYF. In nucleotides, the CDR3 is TGCGCCAGCAGCCCCCGTTCTAGCGGGAGCTCCTACAATGAGCAGTACTTC.

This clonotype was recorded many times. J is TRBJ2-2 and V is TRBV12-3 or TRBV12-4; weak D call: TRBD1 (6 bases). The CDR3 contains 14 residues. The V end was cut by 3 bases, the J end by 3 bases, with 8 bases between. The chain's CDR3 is CASSFGGDTGELFF. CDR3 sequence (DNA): TGTGCCAGCAGTTTTGGGGGCGACACCGGGGAGCTGTTTTTT.

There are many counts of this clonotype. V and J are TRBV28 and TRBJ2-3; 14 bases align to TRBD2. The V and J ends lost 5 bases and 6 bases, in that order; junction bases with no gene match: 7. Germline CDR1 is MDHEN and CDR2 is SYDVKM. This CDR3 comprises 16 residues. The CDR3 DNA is TGTGCCAGCAGTCCCCGACTAGCGGGGGGGTCGGATACGCAGTATTTT. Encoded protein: CASSPRLAGGSDTQYF.

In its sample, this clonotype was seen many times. The CDR3: CAISENGSPLHF. CDR3 sequence (DNA): TGTGCCATCAGTGAGAATGGATCACCCCTCCACTTT. The chain combines TRBV10-3 with TRBJ1-6; no firm D call. V was clipped by 2 bases and J by 10 bases, with 6 bases between them. The CDR3 sequence is 12 residues long. Germline loops: CDR1 ENHRY, CDR2 SYGVKD.